Following are 22 T cell receptor beta chains from one sample sequenced in a study. TCRdb re-called the 5' RACE reads through MiXCR, storing one row per CDR3 protein. Of about 62,000 distinct CDR3 sequences listed, just under 30% are singletons. The material sequenced was tumor-infiltrating naive CD4+ T cells sorted from the breast tumor. The subset denotes: naive CD4+ T cells, CD4+CD45RA+CD25-. Every receptor here comes from a female donor with breast cancer.

This clonotype was seen a handful of times. A read error may be the cause here, since a much bigger clone is one base away. The V gene is TRBV4-1, the J gene TRBJ1-3; maybe TRBD1 (5 bases). The CDR3 has 15 amino acids. The germline gives CDR1 MGHRA, CDR2 YSYEKL. The CDR3 spells CAGSQGPGSADTIYF. In DNA form, the CDR3 reads TGCGCCGGCAGCCAAGGCCCAGGGAGCGCGGACACCATATATTTT.

The chain uses TRBV15 and TRBJ1-2, with TRBD1 matching 7 bases. V was clipped by 5 bases and J by 7 bases; unmatched bases: 7. This CDR3 has 13 amino acids. Germline V gives CDR1 LNHNV, CDR2 YYDKDF (reference sequence). Here the CDR3 reads CATSASRGPGYTF. CDR3 DNA sequence: TGTGCCACCAGCGCATCGAGGGGGCCTGGCTACACCTTC.

The V and J genes are TRBV6-5 and TRBJ2-5; D may be TRBD1 (6 bases). CDR3 length: 13 amino acids. The germline gives CDR1 MNHEY, CDR2 SVGAGI. The V end was cut by 8 bases, the J end by 2 bases, with 12 bases between. The CDR3 DNA reads as TGTGCCAGCGGTAGAGGGGGTCAAGAGACCCAGTACTTC. This translates into CASGRGGQETQYF.

In regard to this clonotype: One junction end disagrees with the germline gene, perhaps due to a read error. The chain carries TRBV20-1 and TRBJ2-5; a weak D match, TRBD1 (5 bases). CDR1 is DFQATT, CDR2 SNEGSKA, per germline (reference sequence). The CDR3 has 14 amino acids. In DNA form, the CDR3 reads TGCGGTGCTAGAAAAGGGGTTGAACAAGAGACCCAGTACTTC. Its protein product is CGARKGVEQETQYF.

Only a few counts were recorded for this clonotype. V is TRBV12-3 or TRBV12-4 and J is TRBJ1-3; D is uncertain. Trimming pared 7 bases from V and 0 bases from J, leaving 16 bases between. The CDR3 spans 16 residues. In nucleotides, the CDR3 is TGTGCCAGCACTCCCTTGGATACCTACTCTGGAAACACCATATATTTT. It translates to CASTPLDTYSGNTIYF.

This clonotype was seen more than once but under ten times. CDR3 coding DNA: TGTGCCAGCAGTCGATTAGCGGCTACTTACTACGAGCAGTACTTC. Residues: CASSRLAATYYEQYF. V gene TRBV6-2 or TRBV6-3 combines with J gene TRBJ2-7, with D possibly matching TRBD2 (6 bases). This CDR3 region has 15 residues. Germline V lookup: CDR1 MNHEY, CDR2 SVGEGT. V was cut by 5 bases and J by 3 bases, with 17 bases left in between.

The chain has TRBV12-5 and TRBJ2-1, with D possibly TRBD2 on 6 matching bases. CDR3 size: 16 residues. Germline lookup yields CDR1 LGHNT and CDR2 FRNRAP. V dropped 0 bases and J dropped 8 bases, with 17 bases sitting between them. The CDR3 sequence is CASGLVLGEVIDEQFF. Here the CDR3 DNA reads TGTGCTAGTGGTTTGGTACTGGGGGAGGTGATCGATGAGCAGTTCTTC.

This clonotype was seen more than once but under ten times. The CDR3 coding sequence is TGTGCCAGCAGGGGGGGGGGCAATCAGCCCCAGCATTTT. It specifies CASRGGGNQPQHF. This sequence joins TRBV6-5 and TRBJ1-5, with TRBD1 as a possible D gene (5 bases). Germline values: CDR1 MNHEY, CDR2 SVGAGI. Trimming cost V 6 bases and J 2 bases, with 8 bases left between them. The CDR3 spans 13 residues.

Written as DNA, the CDR3 is TGTGCCAGCAGTGAAGCCCGGCCTAGCGGGCATACGCAGTATTTT. Residues: CASSEARPSGHTQYF. The chain carries TRBV6-1 and TRBJ2-3, with 8 bases fitting TRBD2. The CDR3 extends over 15 amino acids. After removal of 0 bases from V and 7 bases from J, the junction contained 6 bases not matched to a gene. Germline V gene data show CDR1 as MNHNS and CDR2 as SASEGT.

The table lists this clonotype with a few counts. The V and J genes are TRBV20-1 and TRBJ2-7, with unresolved D. V dropped 2 bases and J dropped 6 bases, with 20 bases sitting between them. The CDR3 is 15 amino acids. CDR1 is DFQATT and CDR2 is SNEGSKA in the germline V gene (reference sequence). CDR3 residues: CSARKPAIIVREQYF. The CDR3 bases are TGCAGTGCTAGAAAACCGGCCATAATAGTCCGCGAGCAGTACTTC.

The V gene is TRBV4-2, the J gene TRBJ2-3; 7 bases match TRBD2. After removal of 1 base from V and 0 bases from J, the junction contained 1 base not matched to a gene. CDR3 length equals 15 residues. Germline CDR1 LGHNA, CDR2 YNFKEQ. This chain's CDR3 is CASSQAGLSTDTQYF. The CDR3 coding sequence is TGTGCCAGCAGCCAAGCGGGACTAAGCACAGATACGCAGTATTTT.

The gene calls are TRBV25-1 and TRBJ2-7; the D is unclear. Per the germline V gene, CDR1 is MGHDK and CDR2 is SYGVNS. CDR3 size: 14 residues. The ends were cut back, 1 base at V and 1 base at J, with 8 bases in the middle. CDR3 nucleotides: TGTGCCAGCAGTGAATTCGGGTTATCCTACGAGCAGTACTTC. Encoded protein: CASSEFGLSYEQYF.

This clonotype was found many times. The V call is TRBV6-1, the J call TRBJ2-1; TRBD2 matches 8 bases. V shed 4 bases, J shed 4 bases, and the junction held 3 bases outside the gene matches. The CDR3 spans 14 residues. Germline V CDR1 and CDR2: MNHNS, SASEGT. The CDR3 sequence: CASSAAGDYNEQFF. The CDR3 DNA follows: TGTGCCAGCAGTGCAGCGGGGGATTACAATGAGCAGTTCTTC.

As for this clonotype: A read error may produce the germline difference seen at one junction end. This chain joins TRBV4-1 and TRBJ2-5; D is perhaps TRBD1 (6 bases). The CDR3 has 15 residues. Germline CDR1 reads MGHRA; CDR2 reads YSYEKL. CDR3 region: CASSHDLGGGRTQCF. In DNA form, the CDR3 reads TGCGCCAGCAGCCACGACCTGGGTGGGGGCCGAACCCAGTGCTTC.

A single count supports this clonotype. The conserved phenylalanine or tryptophan normally closing the CDR3 is absent here, so this likely arose from a read error. The chain is built from TRBV20-1 and TRBJ2-5; 8 nucleotides align to TRBD2. Per germline, CDR1 DFQATT and CDR2 SNEGSKA (reference sequence). V trimming: 3 bases; J trimming: 5 bases; junction bases outside the gene matches: 8. The CDR3 extends over 14 amino acids. The CDR3 DNA reads TGCAGTGCTAGGTTGACGGGAGGGCTGGAGACCCAGTACCTC. Translation: CSARLTGGLETQYL.

This clonotype occurred a few times. The CDR3 region has the DNA TGTGCCAGCAGCCAAGACCCCTCCCGTGAGCAGTTCTTC. Protein: CASSQDPSREQFF. This chain connects TRBV4-2 to TRBJ2-1; D is uncertain. V gave up 0 bases and J gave up 9 bases, with 9 bases separating them. This CDR3 has 13 residues. Germline values: CDR1 LGHNA, CDR2 YNFKEQ.

The table lists this clonotype with many counts. V gene TRBV20-1 combines with J gene TRBJ2-2; a possible D gene is TRBD2 (6 bases). V was trimmed by 1 base and J by 4 bases, leaving 16 bases between them. Germline lookup yields CDR1 DFQATT and CDR2 SNEGSKA (reference sequence). The CDR3 runs to 16 residues. The CDR3: CSARGLLRGSTGELFF. The DNA for the CDR3 is TGCAGTGCTAGAGGGCTTTTGCGGGGAAGCACCGGGGAGCTGTTTTTT.

The V call is TRBV18, the J call TRBJ2-6; 8 bases are a match to TRBD2. V dropped 3 bases and J dropped 2; count of bases not matched to a gene: 3. Germline-derived CDR1 and CDR2 are KGHSH and LQKENI. This CDR3 has 16 amino acids. The chain's CDR3 is CASSPNSGAGANVLTF. The CDR3 coding sequence is TGTGCCAGCTCACCGAATAGCGGGGCTGGGGCCAACGTCCTGACTTTC.

On this clonotype itself: A much larger clone is a single base away; this may be a read error. The chain uses TRBV6-6 and TRBJ2-1; D might be TRBD2 (6 bases). CDR3 size: 15 residues. Germline V CDR1 and CDR2: MNHNY, SVGAGI (reference sequence). In nucleotides, the CDR3 is TGTGCCAGCAGTCACTCTGCGGGGTCTAGCAATGAGCAGTTCTTC. Translating it yields CASSHSAGSSNEQFF.

This clonotype was picked up many times. The rearrangement uses TRBV2 and TRBJ2-2, with 8 bases lining up with TRBD1. This CDR3 is 15 amino acids long. The germline V gene has CDR1 SNHLY and CDR2 FYNNEI. Trimming took 6 bases from V and 5 from J; bases not matched to a gene: 8. The DNA for the CDR3 is TGTGCCAGCAGCCCCGGACAGGGCCGAACCGGGGAGCTGTTTTTT. It is translated as CASSPGQGRTGELFF.

The table lists this clonotype with a few counts. The V call is TRBV5-1, the J call TRBJ1-1, with 9 bases fitting TRBD1. Germline CDR1 and CDR2: SGHRS and YFSETQ. The CDR3 has 16 residues. V shed 4 bases, J shed 1 base, and the junction held 8 bases outside the gene matches. The CDR3 protein is CASSTKTGGTNTEAFF. DNA of the CDR3: TGCGCCAGCAGCACCAAGACAGGGGGTACGAACACTGAAGCTTTCTTT.

The V call is TRBV5-1, the J call TRBJ2-3; 8 bases align to TRBD2. V was pared by 7 bases and J by 8 bases, with 15 bases of the junction left unmatched. Germline CDR1 and CDR2: SGHRS and YFSETQ. The CDR3 loop spans 15 amino acids. CDR3 bases: TGCGCCAGCTCCGAGGGAACTAGCGGCCGGGGTACGCAGTATTTT. Its translation is CASSEGTSGRGTQYF.